These 14 T cell receptor beta chains originate from one sample sequenced in a study of cytomegalovirus exposure and HLA in healthy donors. The PCR employed 60 Vbeta primers together with 13 Jbeta primers. Generated by immunoSEQ multiplex PCR, the TCRdb table keeps only in-frame clones and is missing some. The top ten hold more than 1.5% of the sample, which has 130,000 or so clones, roughly four fifths seen once. The sequenced sample was PBMCs. The receptor set was obtained from a middle-aged man in good health and CMV-seronegative.

The J gene is TRBJ2-3, the V gene TRBV5-1, with 9 bases that match TRBD2. Germline V gene sequence: CDR1 SGHRS, CDR2 YFSETQ. The CDR3 loop spans 15 amino acids. J gave up 5 bases and V 6 bases, and 10 bases lay outside the gene matches. As DNA, the CDR3 is TGCGCCAGCAACTCCCGCGGGGGGGAGGGAGATACGCAGTATTTT. As protein: CASNSRGGEGDTQYF.

V and J are TRBV5-3 and TRBJ2-7; 8 nucleotides align to TRBD2. TRBV5-3 is flagged as an ORF with uncertain function. Unmatched junction bases numbered 9, after V lost 1 base and J lost 0 bases. The CDR3 length is 17 residues. CDR3 nucleotide sequence: TGTGCCAGAAGCTTGAGGGAGGCGGGAGGAAGCTCCTACGAGCAGTACTTC. This codes for CARSLREAGGSSYEQYF.

The chain uses TRBV13 and TRBJ2-7, with 10 bases identical to TRBD1. The CDR3 spans 14 residues. Germline V gene data show CDR1 as PRHDT and CDR2 as FYEKMQ (reference sequence). V lost 6 bases to trimming and J lost 2 bases; unmatched junction nucleotides: 4. The CDR3 bases are TGTGCCAGCAGTCGACAGGGGGCGGCCTACGAGCAGTACTTC. Residues: CASSRQGAAYEQYF.

The J gene is TRBJ1-2, the V gene TRBV19; perhaps TRBD1 as D (5 bases). The length of the CDR3 is 14 residues. Looked up from germline, CDR1 is LNHDA and CDR2 is SQIVND (reference sequence). V was clipped by 2 bases and J by 8 bases, with 15 bases between them. This CDR3 is CASSIMGRAHGYTF. CDR3 nucleotide sequence: TGTGCCAGTAGTATAATGGGCAGGGCTCACGGCTACACCTTC. The full variable domain, with the rest looked up from reference TRBV19 and TRBJ1-2, is DGGITQSPKYLFRKEGQNVTLSCEQNLNHDAMYWYRQDPGQGLRLIYYSQIVNDFQKGDIAEGYSVSREKKESFPLTVTSAQKNPTAFYLCASSIMGRAHGYTFGSGTRLTVV.

V and J are TRBV7-2 and TRBJ2-2; 7 bases align to TRBD1. CDR1 and CDR2 (germline): SGHTA, FQGNSA. There are 17 residues in the CDR3. Trimming took 3 bases from V and 0 from J; bases not matched to a gene: 7. Written as DNA, the CDR3 is TGTGCCAGCAGCTTCCACCGGACAGGAACGAACACCGGGGAGCTGTTTTTT. Translated: CASSFHRTGTNTGELFF.

This chain connects TRBV19 to TRBJ1-1, with D possibly matching TRBD1 (5 bases). CDR1 LNHDA and CDR2 SQIVND come from the germline V gene (reference sequence). The CDR3 sequence is 14 residues long. The V and J ends lost 2 bases and 5 bases respectively, with 12 bases between them. CDR3 in amino acids: CASSINGGKTEAFF. CDR3 nucleotides: TGTGCCAGTAGTATAAATGGGGGGAAAACTGAAGCTTTCTTT.

V and J are TRBV6-5 and TRBJ1-2, with D possibly TRBD1 on 5 matching bases. Germline-derived CDR1 and CDR2 are MNHEY and SVGAGI. Between the trimmed V and J ends, which lost 6 bases and 2 bases, there was a span of 13 bases. The CDR3 runs 14 residues. Written as DNA, the CDR3 is TGTGCCAGCAGGCAGACAGCGCGGAACTATGGCTACACCTTC. Its protein product is CASRQTARNYGYTF.

The gene calls are TRBV15 and TRBJ2-7, with TRBD1 matching over 8 bases. Looked up from germline, CDR1 is LNHNV and CDR2 is YYDKDF (reference sequence). The V segment lost 1 base and the J segment 2 bases; nucleotides outside the gene matches: 4. The length of the CDR3 is 15 residues. In DNA form, the CDR3 reads TGTGCCACCAGCAGAGCCGACAGGGGAGCCTACGAGCAGTACTTC. Its translation: CATSRADRGAYEQYF.

CDR3 region: CASSQVPVLGGTEAFF. Here the CDR3 DNA reads TGCGCCAGCAGCCAAGTCCCCGTTCTCGGTGGTACTGAAGCTTTCTTT. The rearrangement joins TRBV4-3 to TRBJ1-1; D gene unclear. Deletions cut 1 base from V and 5 bases from J, with 17 bases between. This CDR3 is built from 16 residues. The germline V gene encodes CDR1 LGHNA and CDR2 YSLEER.

There are a few counts of this clone. The V gene is TRBV19, the J gene TRBJ1-2; perhaps TRBD1 as D (5 bases). The CDR3 covers 15 residues. Germline loops: CDR1 LNHDA, CDR2 SQIVND (reference sequence). Deletions cut 3 bases from V and 1 base from J, with 12 bases between. The DNA of the CDR3 is TGTGCCAGTAGTATCCATGAGACAGATAACTATGGCTACACCTTC. This codes for CASSIHETDNYGYTF. The variable domain in full, completed from reference TRBV19 and TRBJ1-2, reads DGGITQSPKYLFRKEGQNVTLSCEQNLNHDAMYWYRQDPGQGLRLIYYSQIVNDFQKGDIAEGYSVSREKKESFPLTVTSAQKNPTAFYLCASSIHETDNYGYTFGSGTRLTVV.

The chain joins TRBV11-2 to TRBJ2-7; 7 nucleotides match TRBD1. The CDR3 contains 15 residues. In germline, CDR1 is SGHAT, CDR2 FQNNGV. After removal of 5 bases from V and 4 bases from J, the junction contained 11 bases not matched to a gene. In DNA, the CDR3 is TGTGCCAGCAGCCTAAACCGGGACAGATTTTACGAGCAGTACTTC. Protein: CASSLNRDRFYEQYF.

This clone came up a few times. V gene TRBV19 combines with J gene TRBJ1-2; TRBD1 might be the D (5 bases). Germline lookup yields CDR1 LNHDA and CDR2 SQIVND (reference sequence). Trimming pared 6 bases from V and 2 bases from J, leaving 10 bases between. This CDR3 region has 13 residues. The DNA for the CDR3 is TGTGCCAGTAGGCTTGGGGGGAACTATGGCTACACCTTC. Protein product: CASRLGGNYGYTF. The full variable domain, with the rest looked up from reference TRBV19 and TRBJ1-2, is DGGITQSPKYLFRKEGQNVTLSCEQNLNHDAMYWYRQDPGQGLRLIYYSQIVNDFQKGDIAEGYSVSREKKESFPLTVTSAQKNPTAFYLCASRLGGNYGYTFGSGTRLTVV.

The chain couples TRBV19 to TRBJ1-5; 9 bases are a match to TRBD1. V dropped 3 bases and J dropped 2; count of bases not matched to a gene: 2. From germline, CDR1 is LNHDA and CDR2 SQIVND (reference sequence). The CDR3 contains 15 residues. DNA for the CDR3: TGTGCCAGTAGTATGGGACAGGGAGGCAATCAGCCCCAGCATTTT. It encodes CASSMGQGGNQPQHF.

This clone was seen once. The chain recombines TRBV29-1 with TRBJ1-4; no reliable D call. CDR1 SQVTM and CDR2 ANQGSEA come from the germline V gene. The CDR3 sequence is 12 residues long. V was pared by 7 bases and J by 7 bases, with 13 bases between. CDR3 sequence reads: CSGSSAGEKLFF. The DNA of the CDR3 is TGCAGCGGGTCGTCGGCGGGTGAAAAACTGTTTTTT.